Listed below are T cell receptor beta chains from one sample, sequenced in a study of blood T cell repertoires in COVID-19. Generated by immunoSEQ multiplex PCR, the TCRdb table keeps only in-frame clones and is missing some. The sample lists about 140,000 clones; roughly 80% were seen once. Material for sequencing was peripheral blood. The source of these receptors is a human donor in a cohort sampled during active COVID-19. Each CDR3 is given with its conserved first and last residue. Fields, in order: clone size, V gene, D gene, J gene, CDR3 DNA, CDR3 protein. The D gene is left open where the match is weak. Clone size, where shown, is once, few, many, or a class for clones that have expanded.

size: -
V: TRBV4-1
D: -
J: TRBJ1-5
DNA: TGCGCCAGCAGCCTCGTTGGGCTCGATCAGCCCCAGCATTTT
CDR3: CASSLVGLDQPQHF

size: -
V: TRBV18
D: TRBD1
J: TRBJ1-1
DNA: TGTGCCAGCTCACCCCAAGCGACCAGACAGGGTAAAAACACTGAAGCTTTCTTT
CDR3: CASSPQATRQGKNTEAFF

size: -
V: TRBV9
D: -
J: TRBJ2-7
DNA: TGTGCCAGCGCACCGGGAAACCTTTACGAGCAGTACTTC
CDR3: CASAPGNLYEQYF

size: -
V: TRBV9
D: -
J: TRBJ2-1
DNA: TGTGCCAGCAGCGTAGGACTAGATGAGCAGTTCTTC
CDR3: CASSVGLDEQFF

size: -
V: TRBV5-1
D: -
J: TRBJ1-1
DNA: TGCGCCAGCAGCGGGCAGGGTATGAACACTGAAGCTTTCTTT
CDR3: CASSGQGMNTEAFF

size: -
V: TRBV6-1
D: TRBD1
J: TRBJ2-1
DNA: TGTGCCAGCAGTGAGCCGGGACAGGGGAGAGTTGAGCAGTTCTTC
CDR3: CASSEPGQGRVEQFF

size: -
V: TRBV6-5
D: TRBD2
J: TRBJ2-7
DNA: TGTGCCAGCAGTTGGACTAGCGGGAGGTACGAGCAGTACTTC
CDR3: CASSWTSGRYEQYF

size: few
V: TRBV12-5
D: -
J: TRBJ1-2
DNA: TGTGCTAGTGGTTTGGTACGAAACAGGGAGGGGCCACACGATGGCTACACCTTC
CDR3: CASGLVRNREGPHDGYTF

size: -
V: TRBV4-2
D: TRBD1
J: TRBJ1-6
DNA: TGTGCCAGCAGCCAGAGAAGCCCCGGACAGGGGGATTCACCCCTCCACTTT
CDR3: CASSQRSPGQGDSPLHF

size: once
V: TRBV6-5
D: -
J: TRBJ1-1
DNA: TGTGCCAGCAGTTACCTCGGGGACACTGAAGCTTTCTTT
CDR3: CASSYLGDTEAFF

size: -
V: TRBV7-2
D: -
J: TRBJ1-4
DNA: TGTGCCAGCAGCTTCGGCGTGGGGGGGGCTAATGAAAAACTGTTTTTT
CDR3: CASSFGVGGANEKLFF

size: -
V: TRBV5-4
D: -
J: TRBJ1-3
DNA: TGTGCCAGCAGCTTGGATAGTACGGGAAACACCATATATTTT
CDR3: CASSLDSTGNTIYF

size: -
V: TRBV2
D: -
J: TRBJ1-6
DNA: TGTGCCAGCAGGGGGGGACTGGCCTATAATTCACCCCTCCACTTT
CDR3: CASRGGLAYNSPLHF

size: once
V: TRBV28
D: -
J: TRBJ1-1
DNA: TGTGCCAGCATAAATCCGGGGGGCACTGAAGCTTTCTTT
CDR3: CASINPGGTEAFF

size: -
V: TRBV3-1/TRBV3-2
D: -
J: TRBJ1-5
DNA: TGTGCCAGCAGCCAAGGTCTCGGACAGAAGAATCAGCCCCAGCATTTT
CDR3: CASSQGLGQKNQPQHF

size: once
V: TRBV6-1
D: -
J: TRBJ2-7
DNA: TGTGCCAGCAGTGAAGTTTTTGCGGTCGACGAGCAGTACTTC
CDR3: CASSEVFAVDEQYF